A selection of T cell receptor beta chains follows, all from one sample in a study of shared clonotypes between healthy human individuals. Profiled with immunoSEQ multiplex PCR; TCRdb holds only in-frame clones, not every one. The sample comprises approximately 2,300,000 clones, 80% to 95% of which are singletons, and 0.3% to 0.4% rests with the top ten. Sequences were obtained from naive CD4+ T cells from PBMCs. The receptors were sampled from a man between 18 and 35 years old in good health. Some clones in this sample may be carry-over from other donors' samples. Each CDR3 is given with its conserved first and last residue. Fields, in order: J gene, D gene, clone size, V gene, CDR3 DNA, CDR3 protein. The D gene is left open where the match is weak. Clone sizes are given selectively: once, few, many, or a class where the clone is expanded.

j_call: TRBJ2-5; d_call: -; clone_size: -; v_call: TRBV9; cdr3_nt: TGTGCCAGCAGCGCCATACAGGGTACGGGAGAGACCCAGTACTTC; cdr3_aa: CASSAIQGTGETQYF
j_call: TRBJ2-5; d_call: TRBD1; clone_size: -; v_call: TRBV7-2; cdr3_nt: TGTGCCAGCAGCTTAGACAGGGGGTATGAGACCCAGTACTTC; cdr3_aa: CASSLDRGYETQYF
j_call: TRBJ1-1; d_call: -; clone_size: -; v_call: TRBV19; cdr3_nt: TGTGCCAGTAGTATACGTTCGGGGCCAGTCACTGAAGCTTTCTTT; cdr3_aa: CASSIRSGPVTEAFF
j_call: TRBJ2-7; d_call: TRBD1; clone_size: -; v_call: TRBV2; cdr3_nt: TGTGCCAGCAGTGAGCCGGGACAGGGCCCCGATGAGCAGTACTTC; cdr3_aa: CASSEPGQGPDEQYF
j_call: TRBJ1-3; d_call: TRBD1; clone_size: once; v_call: TRBV18; cdr3_nt: TGTGCCAGCTCACCTGAGACAGGGCTCAACTCTGGAAACACCATATATTTT; cdr3_aa: CASSPETGLNSGNTIYF
j_call: TRBJ1-4; d_call: TRBD1; clone_size: -; v_call: TRBV5-1; cdr3_nt: TGCGCCAGCAGCTTGGAGTCGGGGACAGGAGTCGAAAAACTGTTTTTT; cdr3_aa: CASSLESGTGVEKLFF
j_call: TRBJ2-7; d_call: TRBD1; clone_size: once; v_call: TRBV7-9; cdr3_nt: TGTGCCAGCAGCTATGGGGACAGGGCCCCCCTCGAGGGCTTC; cdr3_aa: CASSYGDRAPLEGF
j_call: TRBJ1-4; d_call: TRBD1; clone_size: -; v_call: TRBV29-1; cdr3_nt: TGCAGCGCTGGACAGGGATCCGAAAAACTGTTTTTT; cdr3_aa: CSAGQGSEKLFF
j_call: TRBJ2-2; d_call: TRBD2; clone_size: once; v_call: TRBV9; cdr3_nt: TGTGCCAGCAGCGTAGCTAGCGGGAGTCACACCGGGGAGCTGTTTTTT; cdr3_aa: CASSVASGSHTGELFF
j_call: TRBJ1-2; d_call: -; clone_size: -; v_call: TRBV29-1; cdr3_nt: TGCAGCACCCGGGCCCCGAGTGGTGGCTACACCTTC; cdr3_aa: CSTRAPSGGYTF
j_call: TRBJ2-7; d_call: TRBD1; clone_size: once; v_call: TRBV9; cdr3_nt: TGTGCCAGCAGCGTGGCCGGGACAGGGGATCTCGAGCAGTACTTC; cdr3_aa: CASSVAGTGDLEQYF
j_call: TRBJ2-1; d_call: -; clone_size: -; v_call: TRBV18; cdr3_nt: TGTGCCAGCTCACCAAACGGGAATGAGCAGTTCTTC; cdr3_aa: CASSPNGNEQFF
j_call: TRBJ1-1; d_call: -; clone_size: -; v_call: TRBV5-1; cdr3_nt: TGCGCCAGCAGCTTGAGGACAAATTTGAACACTGAAGCTTTCTTT; cdr3_aa: CASSLRTNLNTEAFF
j_call: TRBJ2-2; d_call: -; clone_size: -; v_call: TRBV6-1; cdr3_nt: TGTGCCAGCAGAACCGACGGGAGTACCGGGGAGCTGTTTTTT; cdr3_aa: CASRTDGSTGELFF
j_call: TRBJ1-5; d_call: -; clone_size: -; v_call: TRBV5-6; cdr3_nt: TGTGCCAGCAGCTTGGCTAATGTGGGCAATCAGCCCCAGCATTTT; cdr3_aa: CASSLANVGNQPQHF
j_call: TRBJ1-1; d_call: -; clone_size: -; v_call: TRBV7-2; cdr3_nt: TGTGCCAGCAGCTTCACTGGGTTTGGGATGAACACTGAAGCTTTCTTT; cdr3_aa: CASSFTGFGMNTEAFF
j_call: TRBJ2-7; d_call: -; clone_size: once; v_call: TRBV7-9; cdr3_nt: TGTGCCAGCACCCATGACAGCTCCTACGAGCAGTACTTC; cdr3_aa: CASTHDSSYEQYF
j_call: TRBJ2-5; d_call: TRBD2; clone_size: -; v_call: TRBV7-2; cdr3_nt: TGTGCCAGCAAGTTGGCGGGAGAGGCGAGGCAAGAGACCCAGTACTTC; cdr3_aa: CASKLAGEARQETQYF
j_call: TRBJ2-7; d_call: -; clone_size: -; v_call: TRBV12-2; cdr3_nt: TGTGCAAGTCGCTTAAGGCTAACCCCCTACGAGCAGTACTTC; cdr3_aa: CASRLRLTPYEQYF
j_call: TRBJ2-2; d_call: TRBD2; clone_size: few; v_call: TRBV6-5; cdr3_nt: TGTGCCAGCAGTCGGAGCGGGAGTTACACCGGGGAGCTGTTTTTT; cdr3_aa: CASSRSGSYTGELFF
j_call: TRBJ1-5; d_call: -; clone_size: -; v_call: TRBV2; cdr3_nt: TGTGCCAGCACGGGGACCGCTTTTCAGCCCCAGCATTTT; cdr3_aa: CASTGTAFQPQHF
j_call: TRBJ2-1; d_call: -; clone_size: -; v_call: TRBV18; cdr3_nt: TGTGCCAGCTCACCAAATACAGTCTCCTACAATGAGCAGTTCTTC; cdr3_aa: CASSPNTVSYNEQFF
j_call: TRBJ2-7; d_call: TRBD1; clone_size: -; v_call: TRBV5-1; cdr3_nt: TGCGCCAGCAGCCAGGGACAGGGTCCCTACGAGCAGTACTTC; cdr3_aa: CASSQGQGPYEQYF
j_call: TRBJ2-3; d_call: TRBD2; clone_size: -; v_call: TRBV5-4; cdr3_nt: TGTGCCAGCTCTCGGGAGGGGGGCACAGATACGCAGTATTTT; cdr3_aa: CASSREGGTDTQYF